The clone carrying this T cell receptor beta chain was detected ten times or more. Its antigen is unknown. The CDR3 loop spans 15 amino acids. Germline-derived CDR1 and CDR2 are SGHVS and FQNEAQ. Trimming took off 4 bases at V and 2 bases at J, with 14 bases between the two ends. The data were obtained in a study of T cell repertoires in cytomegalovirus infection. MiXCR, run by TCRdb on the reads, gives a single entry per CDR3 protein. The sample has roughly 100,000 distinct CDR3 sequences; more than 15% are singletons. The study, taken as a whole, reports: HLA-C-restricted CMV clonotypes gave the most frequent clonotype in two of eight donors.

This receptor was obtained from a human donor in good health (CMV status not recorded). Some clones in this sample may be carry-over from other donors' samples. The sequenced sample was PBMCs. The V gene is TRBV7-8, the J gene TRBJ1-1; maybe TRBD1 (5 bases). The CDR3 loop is CASSWSGGSNTEAFF. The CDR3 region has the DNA TGTGCCAGCAGCTGGTCCGGGGGGAGCAACACTGAAGCTTTCTTT. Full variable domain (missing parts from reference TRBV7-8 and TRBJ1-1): GAGVSQSPRYKVAKRGQDVALRCDPISGHVSLFWYQQALGQGPEFLTYFQNEAQLDKSGLPSDRFFAERPEGSVSTLKIQRTQQEDSAVYLCASSWSGGSNTEAFFGQGTRLTVV.